This TCR beta chain originates from a study of glioma-infiltrating T cells. This CDR3 is 14 amino acids long. CDR1 is DFQATT, CDR2 SNEGSKA, per germline (reference sequence). This clonotype has more than one count but fewer than ten. Its antigen is not identified. This may arise from a read error, as a much more abundant clone is one base away. Amplification of TCR alpha and beta CDR3 regions from RNA used iRepertoire nested multiplex PCR. One-step reverse transcription and amplification started from around 100-400 ng of tissue mRNA or PBMC total RNA. TCRdb passed the multiplex PCR reads through MiXCR, listing each CDR3 protein once. This sample yields about 44,000 distinct CDR3 sequences, of which 20% to 25% are seen a single time; approximately 6.4% belongs to the top ten. General observations from the study: Above-expected tissue-blood divergence occurred in all gliomas, most in low-grade ones.

The sequence came from a human donor with low-grade glioma or glioblastoma, undergoing nonglioma brain surgery, or in good health (not recorded which). The source material was glioma tissue, nonneoplastic brain tissue, or PBMCs (not recorded which). This chain uses TRBV20-1 with TRBJ2-1; the D gene could be TRBD1 or TRBD2 (5 bases each). CDR3 sequence reads: CSARGVDSYDEQFF. As DNA, the CDR3 is TGCAGTGCTAGGGGGGTGGACTCCTACGATGAGCAGTTCTTC.